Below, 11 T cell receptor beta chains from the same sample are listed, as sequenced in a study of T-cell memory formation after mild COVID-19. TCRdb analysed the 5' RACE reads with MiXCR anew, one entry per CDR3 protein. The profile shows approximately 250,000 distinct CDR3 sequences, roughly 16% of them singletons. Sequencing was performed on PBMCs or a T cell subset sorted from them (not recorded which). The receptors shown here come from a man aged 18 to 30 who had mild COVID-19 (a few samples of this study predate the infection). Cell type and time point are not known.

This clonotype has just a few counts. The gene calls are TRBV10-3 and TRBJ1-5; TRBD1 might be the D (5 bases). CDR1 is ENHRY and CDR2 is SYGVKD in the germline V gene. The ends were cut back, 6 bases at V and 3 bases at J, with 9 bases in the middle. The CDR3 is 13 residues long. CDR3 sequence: CAISVTDNQPQHF. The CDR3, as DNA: TGTGCCATCAGCGTGACAGACAATCAGCCCCAGCATTTT.

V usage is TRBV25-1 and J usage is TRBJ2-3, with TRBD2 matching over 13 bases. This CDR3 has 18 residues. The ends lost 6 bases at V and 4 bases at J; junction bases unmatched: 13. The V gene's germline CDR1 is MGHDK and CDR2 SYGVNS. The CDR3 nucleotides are TGTGCCAGCAGCACCGGGACTAGCGGGGTTTTGTGGTCAGATACGCAGTATTTT. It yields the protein CASSTGTSGVLWSDTQYF.

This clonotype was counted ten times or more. The CDR3 loop reads CAWSKLRGAGANVLTF. In DNA, the CDR3 is TGTGCCTGGAGTAAGCTGCGGGGGGCTGGGGCCAACGTCCTGACTTTC. The chain combines TRBV30 with TRBJ2-6; TRBD2 aligns across 8 bases. From germline, CDR1 is GTSNPN and CDR2 SVGIG (reference sequence). The junction had 5 bases not matched to a gene; V was cut back by 2 bases and J by 2 bases. CDR3 length equals 16 residues. Full variable domain (missing parts from reference TRBV30 and TRBJ2-6): SQTIHQWPATLVQPVGSPLSLECTVEGTSNPNLYWYRQAAGRGLQLLFYSVGIGQISSEVPQNLSASRPQDRQFILSSKKLLLSDSGFYLCAWSKLRGAGANVLTFGAGSRLTVL.

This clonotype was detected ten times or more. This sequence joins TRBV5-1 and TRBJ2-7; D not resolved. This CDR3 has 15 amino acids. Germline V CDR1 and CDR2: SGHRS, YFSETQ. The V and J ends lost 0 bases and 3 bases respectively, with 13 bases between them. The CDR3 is CASSLGVSAFYEQYF. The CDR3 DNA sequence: TGCGCCAGCAGCTTGGGAGTGTCTGCCTTCTACGAGCAGTACTTC. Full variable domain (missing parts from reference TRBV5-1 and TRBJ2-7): KAGVTQTPRYLIKTRGQQVTLSCSPISGHRSVSWYQQTPGQGLQFLFEYFSETQRNKGNFPGRFSGRQFSNSRSEMNVSTLELGDSALYLCASSLGVSAFYEQYFGPGTRLTVT.

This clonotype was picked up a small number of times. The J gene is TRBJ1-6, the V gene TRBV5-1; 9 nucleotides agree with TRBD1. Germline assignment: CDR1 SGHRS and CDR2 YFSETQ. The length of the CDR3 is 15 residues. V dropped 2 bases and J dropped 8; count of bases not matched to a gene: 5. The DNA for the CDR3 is TGCGCCAGCAGCTTAGTCGGACAGGGGTATTCACCCCTCCACTTT. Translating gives CASSLVGQGYSPLHF.

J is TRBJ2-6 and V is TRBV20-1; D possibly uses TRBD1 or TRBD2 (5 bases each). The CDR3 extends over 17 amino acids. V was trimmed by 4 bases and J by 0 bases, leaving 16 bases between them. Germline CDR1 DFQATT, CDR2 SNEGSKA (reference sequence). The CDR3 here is CSAIEGPVSSGANVLTF. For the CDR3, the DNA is TGCAGTGCTATAGAGGGGCCCGTCTCCTCTGGGGCCAACGTCCTGACTTTC.

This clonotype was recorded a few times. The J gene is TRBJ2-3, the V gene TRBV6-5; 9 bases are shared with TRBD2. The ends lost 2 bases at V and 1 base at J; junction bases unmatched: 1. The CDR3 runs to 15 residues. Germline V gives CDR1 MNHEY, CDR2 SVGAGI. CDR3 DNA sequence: TGTGCCAGCAGTTACGGGACTAGCCGCACAGATACGCAGTATTTT. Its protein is CASSYGTSRTDTQYF.

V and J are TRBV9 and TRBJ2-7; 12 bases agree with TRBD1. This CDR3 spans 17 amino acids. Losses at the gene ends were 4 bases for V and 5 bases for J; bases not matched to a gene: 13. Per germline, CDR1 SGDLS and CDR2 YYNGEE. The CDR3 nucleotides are TGTGCCAGCAGCCCCCAATGGGGACAGGGGGCGTCCCACGAGCAGTACTTC. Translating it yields CASSPQWGQGASHEQYF.

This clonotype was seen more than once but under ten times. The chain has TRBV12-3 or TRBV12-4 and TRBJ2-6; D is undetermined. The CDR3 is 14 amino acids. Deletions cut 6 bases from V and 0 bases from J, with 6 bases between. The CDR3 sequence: CASSFLSGANVLTF. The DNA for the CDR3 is TGTGCCAGCAGCTTCCTCTCTGGGGCCAACGTCCTGACTTTC.

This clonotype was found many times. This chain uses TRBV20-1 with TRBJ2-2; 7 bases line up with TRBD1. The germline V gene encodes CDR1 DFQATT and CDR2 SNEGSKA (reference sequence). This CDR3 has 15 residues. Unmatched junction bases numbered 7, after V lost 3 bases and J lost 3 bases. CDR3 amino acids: CSASEGDRDTGELFF. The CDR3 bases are TGCAGTGCTAGTGAGGGAGACAGGGACACCGGGGAGCTGTTTTTT.

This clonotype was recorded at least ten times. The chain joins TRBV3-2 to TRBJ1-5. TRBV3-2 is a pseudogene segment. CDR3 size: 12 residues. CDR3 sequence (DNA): TGTGCCAGCAGCCAAGACAATCAGCCCCAGCATTTT. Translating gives CASSQDNQPQHF.